The clone carrying this TCR beta chain has ten or more counts. Its matching antigen is unknown. These data come from a study of CD8 T cells in ankylosing spondylitis. Study observations and caveats: What appeared characteristic of ankylosing spondylitis blood was a TCR beta motif of several highly homologous variants.

TCRdb re-called the 5' RACE reads with MiXCR, one entry per CDR3 protein. The table records some 840,000 distinct CDR3 sequences, about 10% of them present only once. CDR1 MGHRA and CDR2 YSYEKL come from the germline V gene. This CDR3 is built from 17 residues. The V gene lost 1 base and the J gene lost 0 bases, with 12 bases spanning the gap. V is TRBV4-1 and J is TRBJ2-2; maybe TRBD2 (6 bases). The receptor's source is a male donor with ankylosing spondylitis. Input material: blood, either unsorted or a sorted T cell fraction (not recorded which). Written as DNA, the CDR3 is TGCGCCAGCAGCCAAGGGCGGGGACTGACGAACACCGGGGAGCTGTTTTTT. It yields the protein CASSQGRGLTNTGELFF.